The present T cell receptor beta chain was sequenced within a study of OX40 agonist ivuxolimab in advanced cancers. Overall study: Patients were given ivuxolimab, an antibody that agonizes OX40 (CD134).

The CDR3 is 13 residues long. CDR1 is LNHDA and CDR2 is SQIVND in the germline V gene (reference sequence). V lost 6 bases, J lost 7 bases, and 16 bases lay in between. Using immunoSEQ multiplex PCR, the repertoire was profiled, and TCRdb retains in-frame clones only, with some absent. The repertoire holds 80,000 to 100,000 clones, with approximately 90% as singletons. The sample here was CD4+ or CD8+ T cells sorted from blood, taken in a trial of the OX40 agonist ivuxolimab. This sequence was found in an adult with an advanced solid tumor such as melanoma, head and neck, liver or kidney cancer. The chain recombines TRBV19 with TRBJ2-7, with a weak D call TRBD1 (6 bases). Here the CDR3 DNA reads TGTGCCAGTAGGCACAGGGAAGGGCGTGAGCAGTACTTC. It translates to CASRHREGREQYF.